Sequencing of this T cell receptor (beta chain) was carried out in a study of cytomegalovirus exposure and HLA in healthy donors. As for this clone: No antigen is known for it.

Study-level findings and limits: In vitro, a few CMV-associated chains proved specific for CMV antigens. A later analysis found common viral pathogens apparently linked to several of the most significant clusters.

Use of 60 Vbeta and 13 Jbeta primers characterized the PCR. Produced via immunoSEQ multiplex PCR; TCRdb's table is partial and in-frame only. The sample records about 130,000 clones, approximately 89% being singletons. Between the trimmed V and J ends, which lost 3 bases and 6 bases, there was a span of 9 bases. Looked up from germline, CDR1 is MDHEN and CDR2 is SYDVKM. The CDR3 consists of 13 residues. This sequence joins TRBV28 and TRBJ2-4; D is uncertain. The sample consisted of PBMCs. The clonotype was recovered from a woman between 25 and 40 years old in good health and CMV-seropositive. The CDR3 reads CASSFGGRNIQYF. CDR3 bases: TGTGCCAGCAGTTTTGGTGGGCGAAACATTCAGTACTTC.